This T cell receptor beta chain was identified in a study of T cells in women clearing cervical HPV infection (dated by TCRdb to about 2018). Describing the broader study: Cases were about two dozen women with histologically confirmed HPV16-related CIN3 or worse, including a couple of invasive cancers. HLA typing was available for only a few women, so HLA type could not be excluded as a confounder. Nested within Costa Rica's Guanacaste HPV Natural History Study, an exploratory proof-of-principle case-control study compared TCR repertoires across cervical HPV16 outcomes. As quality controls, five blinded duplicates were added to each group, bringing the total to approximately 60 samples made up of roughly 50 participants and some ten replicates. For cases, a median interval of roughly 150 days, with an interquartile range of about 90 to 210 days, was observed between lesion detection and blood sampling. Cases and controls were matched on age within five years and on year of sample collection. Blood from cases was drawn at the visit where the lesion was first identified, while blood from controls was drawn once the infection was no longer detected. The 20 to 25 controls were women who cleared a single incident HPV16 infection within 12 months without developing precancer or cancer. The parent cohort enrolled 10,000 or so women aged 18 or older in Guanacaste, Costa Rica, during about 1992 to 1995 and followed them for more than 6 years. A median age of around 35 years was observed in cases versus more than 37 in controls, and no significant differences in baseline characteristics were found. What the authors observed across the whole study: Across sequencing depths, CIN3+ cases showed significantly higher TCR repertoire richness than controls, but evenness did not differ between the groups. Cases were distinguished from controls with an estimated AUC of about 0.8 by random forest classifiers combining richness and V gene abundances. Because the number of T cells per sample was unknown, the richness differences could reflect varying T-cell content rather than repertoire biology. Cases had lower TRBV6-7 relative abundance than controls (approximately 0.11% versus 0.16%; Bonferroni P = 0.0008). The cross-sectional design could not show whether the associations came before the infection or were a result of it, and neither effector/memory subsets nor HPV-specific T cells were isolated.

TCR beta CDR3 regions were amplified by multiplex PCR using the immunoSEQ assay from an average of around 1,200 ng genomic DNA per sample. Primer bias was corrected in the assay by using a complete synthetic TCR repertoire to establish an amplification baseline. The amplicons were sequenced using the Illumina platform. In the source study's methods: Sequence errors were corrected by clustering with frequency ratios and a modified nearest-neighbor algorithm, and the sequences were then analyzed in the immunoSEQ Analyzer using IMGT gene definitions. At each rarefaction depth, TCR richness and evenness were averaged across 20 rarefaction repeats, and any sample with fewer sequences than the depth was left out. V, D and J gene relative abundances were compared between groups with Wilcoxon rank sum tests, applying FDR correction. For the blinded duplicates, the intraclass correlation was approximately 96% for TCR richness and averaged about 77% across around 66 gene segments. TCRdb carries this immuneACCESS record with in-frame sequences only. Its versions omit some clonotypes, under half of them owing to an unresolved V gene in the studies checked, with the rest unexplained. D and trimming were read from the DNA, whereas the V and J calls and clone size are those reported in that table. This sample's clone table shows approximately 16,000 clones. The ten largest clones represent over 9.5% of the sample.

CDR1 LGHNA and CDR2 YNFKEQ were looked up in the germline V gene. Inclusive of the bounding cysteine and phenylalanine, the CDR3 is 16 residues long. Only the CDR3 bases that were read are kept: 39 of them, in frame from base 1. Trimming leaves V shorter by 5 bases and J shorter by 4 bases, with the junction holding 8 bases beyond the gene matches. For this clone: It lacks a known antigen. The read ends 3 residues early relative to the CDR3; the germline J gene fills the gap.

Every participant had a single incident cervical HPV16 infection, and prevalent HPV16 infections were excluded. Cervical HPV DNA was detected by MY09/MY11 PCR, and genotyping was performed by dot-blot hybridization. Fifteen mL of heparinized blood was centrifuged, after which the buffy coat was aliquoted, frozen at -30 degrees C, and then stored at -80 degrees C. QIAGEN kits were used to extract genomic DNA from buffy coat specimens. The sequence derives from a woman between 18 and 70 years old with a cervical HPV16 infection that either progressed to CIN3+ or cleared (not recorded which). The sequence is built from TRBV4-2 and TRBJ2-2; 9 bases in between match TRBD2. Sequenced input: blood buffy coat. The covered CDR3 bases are TGTGCCAGCAGCGAAATACCGGGACTAGCCACCGGGGAG. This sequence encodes CASSEIPGLATGE. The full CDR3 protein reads CASSEIPGLATGELFF.